A selection of T cell receptor beta chains follows, all from one sample in a study of blood T cell repertoires in COVID-19. Only in-frame clones appear in the TCRdb table, and some are missing; sequencing was by immunoSEQ multiplex PCR. The sample lists roughly 160,000 clones; 83% were seen once. The sample comprised peripheral blood. The source of these receptors is a woman older than 75 with acute or convalescent COVID-19. Each CDR3 is given with its conserved first and last residue. Each record gives: clone size, V gene, J gene, D gene, CDR3 length, CDR3 DNA, CDR3 protein. The D gene is left open where the match is weak. Size values are once, few and many counts, or a class for expanded clones, and some rows have none.

NA,TRBV9,TRBJ1-1,TRBD1,15,TGTGCCAGCAGCGTGACAGGGGCGTTGAACACTGAAGCTTTCTTT,CASSVTGALNTEAFF
few,TRBV6-1,TRBJ1-5,NA,15,TGTGCCAGCAGTGATGTTTGGCAGGGATCTCAGCCCCAGCATTTT,CASSDVWQGSQPQHF
NA,TRBV20-1,TRBJ1-1,NA,15,TGCAGTGCTAGTGGGGCGGGCAGGACGAACACTGAAGCTTTCTTT,CSASGAGRTNTEAFF
NA,TRBV10-3,TRBJ2-7,NA,14,TGTGCCATCAGTGAGTCCGGTAGTTACTACGAGCAGTACTTC,CAISESGSYYEQYF
NA,TRBV29-1,TRBJ2-7,TRBD2,16,TGCAGCGTATTGAAACTAGCGGGGGGCTTGAGATACGAGCAGTACTTC,CSVLKLAGGLRYEQYF
NA,TRBV5-4,TRBJ1-2,NA,13,TGTGCCAGCAGCTACATACAGGGAGATGGCTACACCTTC,CASSYIQGDGYTF
NA,TRBV7-9,TRBJ2-5,TRBD2,15,TGTGCCAGCAGCTTTGGTGGTAGCGGGAGGGAGACCCAGTACTTC,CASSFGGSGRETQYF
NA,TRBV24-1,TRBJ1-1,NA,14,TGTGCCCCCCTGAGCCGCCGTTTGAACACTGAAGCTTTCTTT,CAPLSRRLNTEAFF
NA,TRBV5-1,TRBJ1-1,NA,15,TGCGCCAGCAGCTTGGTCAGACTTGGCGGCACTGAAGCTTTCTTT,CASSLVRLGGTEAFF
NA,TRBV28,TRBJ2-3,NA,16,TGTGCCACTTCGAAATCGCAGGGGTGGGCAACAGATACGCAGTATTTT,CATSKSQGWATDTQYF
NA,TRBV10-3,TRBJ2-1,TRBD2,16,TGTGCCATCAGTGAGTCAGCGGGCGGGAGGGCCAATGAGCAGTTCTTC,CAISESAGGRANEQFF
NA,TRBV5-1,TRBJ1-1,TRBD1,13,TGCGCCAGCAGCACCGGACAGGGGGATGAAGCTTTCTTT,CASSTGQGDEAFF
NA,TRBV7-2,TRBJ2-2,NA,15,TGTGCCAGCAGCTCTCCATCAGCGAACACCGGGGAGCTGTTTTTT,CASSSPSANTGELFF
NA,TRBV27,TRBJ1-4,NA,16,TGTGCCAGCAGTTCAGAGCAGAGCGCAACTAATGAAAAACTGTTTTTT,CASSSEQSATNEKLFF
NA,TRBV7-6,TRBJ1-1,TRBD1,15,TGTGCCAGCAGCTCCCAGACAGGGAGAGGCACTGAAGCTTTCTTT,CASSSQTGRGTEAFF
NA,TRBV19,TRBJ2-2,TRBD1,14,TGTGCCAGTAGTAGACAGGGGAACACCGGGGAGCTGTTTTTT,CASSRQGNTGELFF
NA,TRBV30,TRBJ1-2,TRBD1,13,TGTGCCTGGGGGACAGTCCCTAACTATGGCTACACCTTC,CAWGTVPNYGYTF
once,TRBV7-2,TRBJ1-2,TRBD1,16,TGTGCCAGCAGCGAAGAAACAGGGGGCGTGAACTATGGCTACACCTTC,CASSEETGGVNYGYTF
once,TRBV19,TRBJ1-2,TRBD1,14,TGTGCCAGTAGTAACGTCGACAGGGGTGGATCCTACACCTTC,CASSNVDRGGSYTF
few,TRBV19,TRBJ2-2,NA,14,TGTGCCAGTATAGGCAGGGGGAACACCGGGGAGCTGTTTTTT,CASIGRGNTGELFF
NA,TRBV4-1,TRBJ1-2,NA,15,TGCGCCAGCAGCCAAGGGGCAGGGATTAACTATGGCTACACCTTC,CASSQGAGINYGYTF
NA,TRBV9,TRBJ2-3,NA,15,TGTGCCAGCAGCGTAGCTACGGGGGGCGGAGATACGCAGTATTTT,CASSVATGGGDTQYF
NA,TRBV3-1/TRBV3-2,TRBJ1-3,NA,16,TGTGCCAGCAGCCAAACCCCGGGGGGCGAAGGAAACACCATATATTTT,CASSQTPGGEGNTIYF
NA,TRBV7-2,TRBJ1-5,TRBD1,14,TGTGCCAGCAGCCCCTGGACAGGGGATCAGCCCCAGCATTTT,CASSPWTGDQPQHF
NA,TRBV30,TRBJ2-7,NA,12,TGTGCCTGGAGCCAGGGTGCGTACGAGCAGTACTTC,CAWSQGAYEQYF
NA,TRBV28,TRBJ1-1,TRBD1,14,TGTGCCAGCAGTACACAGGGGGCCAACACTGAAGCTTTCTTT,CASSTQGANTEAFF
NA,TRBV19,TRBJ1-2,TRBD1,16,TGTGCCAGTAGTGGGGACAGGAGAATTGCCAACTATGGCTACACCTTC,CASSGDRRIANYGYTF
NA,TRBV27,TRBJ1-5,TRBD1,16,TGTGCCAGCAGGTGGGGGGGACAGGATAGCAATCAGCCCCAGCATTTT,CASRWGGQDSNQPQHF
NA,TRBV30,TRBJ1-1,NA,13,TGTGCCTGGAGTACAGGACAGAACACTGAAGCTTTCTTT,CAWSTGQNTEAFF
NA,TRBV9,TRBJ2-1,NA,13,TGTGCCAGCAGCGTAGGAGAGCCCACTGAGCAGTTCTTC,CASSVGEPTEQFF
NA,TRBV5-1,TRBJ1-3,NA,12,TGCGCCAGCAGCCAGGACAGAAACACCATATATTTT,CASSQDRNTIYF
few,TRBV9,TRBJ1-2,TRBD1,15,TGTGCCAGCAGCGTAGGGGACAGTTCTAACTATGGCTACACCTTC,CASSVGDSSNYGYTF
NA,TRBV19,TRBJ1-1,NA,14,TGTGCCAGTAGTCCGGTACAGGGTCGGGCTGAAGCTTTCTTT,CASSPVQGRAEAFF
NA,TRBV4-3,TRBJ2-1,TRBD1,15,TGCGCCGGCAGCCCGAGGGACAGGGATGACAATGAGCAGTTCTTC,CAGSPRDRDDNEQFF
NA,TRBV2,TRBJ2-7,TRBD1,14,TGTGCCAGCAGTGAAGACCGGACAGGGGGCGAGCAGTACTTC,CASSEDRTGGEQYF
NA,TRBV7-6,TRBJ2-2,NA,15,TGTGCCAGCAGCTTAATTGGCGAGGTACCCGGGGAGCTGTTTTTT,CASSLIGEVPGELFF
NA,TRBV27,TRBJ1-6,TRBD1,19,TGTGCCAGCAGTTCCCAGCCGAACAGGGGGTTAAGGTTAGGATCACCCCTCCACTTT,CASSSQPNRGLRLGSPLHF
NA,TRBV10-2,TRBJ1-4,NA,14,TGCGCCAGCAGGACTTCGACAACTAATGAAAAACTGTTTTTT,CASRTSTTNEKLFF
few,TRBV30,TRBJ2-3,NA,11,TGTGCCTGGAACAACAGGGATACGCAGTATTTT,CAWNNRDTQYF
few,TRBV15,TRBJ2-1,NA,14,TGTGCCACCAGCAGAGCGACTCTTTACAATGAGCAGTTCTTC,CATSRATLYNEQFF